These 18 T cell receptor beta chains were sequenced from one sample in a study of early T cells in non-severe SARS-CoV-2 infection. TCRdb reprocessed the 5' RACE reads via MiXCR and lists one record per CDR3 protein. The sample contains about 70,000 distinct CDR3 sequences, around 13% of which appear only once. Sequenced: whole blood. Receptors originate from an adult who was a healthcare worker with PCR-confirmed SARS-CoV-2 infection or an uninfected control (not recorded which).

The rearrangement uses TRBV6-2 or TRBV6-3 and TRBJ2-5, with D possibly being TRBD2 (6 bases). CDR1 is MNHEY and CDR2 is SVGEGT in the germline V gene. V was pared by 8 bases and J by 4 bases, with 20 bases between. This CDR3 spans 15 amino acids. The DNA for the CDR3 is TGTGCCAGCTCCGACTCCGGCAGGGAGGTAGAGACCCAGTACTTC. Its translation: CASSDSGREVETQYF.

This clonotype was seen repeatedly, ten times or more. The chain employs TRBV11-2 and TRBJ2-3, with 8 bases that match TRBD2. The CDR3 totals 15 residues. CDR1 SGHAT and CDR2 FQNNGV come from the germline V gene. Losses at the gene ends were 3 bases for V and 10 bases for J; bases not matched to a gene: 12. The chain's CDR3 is CASSFSGAFGAAQYF. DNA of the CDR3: TGTGCCAGCAGCTTTAGCGGGGCCTTTGGGGCGGCGCAGTATTTT.

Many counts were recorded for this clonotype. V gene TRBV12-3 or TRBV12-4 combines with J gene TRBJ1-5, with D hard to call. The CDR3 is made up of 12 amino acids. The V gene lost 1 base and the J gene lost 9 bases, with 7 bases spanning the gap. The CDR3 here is CASSLGDLPQHF. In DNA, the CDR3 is TGTGCCAGCAGTTTAGGCGACTTGCCCCAGCATTTT.

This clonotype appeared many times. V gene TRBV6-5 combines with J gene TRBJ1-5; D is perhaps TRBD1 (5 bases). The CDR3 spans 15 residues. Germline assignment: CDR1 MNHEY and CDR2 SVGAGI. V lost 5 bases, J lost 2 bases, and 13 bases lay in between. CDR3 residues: CASSGDPWGNQPQHF. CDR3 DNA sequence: TGTGCCAGCAGTGGGGACCCTTGGGGCAATCAGCCCCAGCATTTT.

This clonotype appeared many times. CDR3: CASTEGKTSGSSYNEQFF. The CDR3 DNA reads as TGTGCCAGCACCGAGGGGAAGACTAGCGGGAGCTCCTACAATGAGCAGTTCTTC. The chain recombines TRBV6-5 with TRBJ2-1; 12 bases align to TRBD2. Germline CDR1 and CDR2: MNHEY and SVGAGI. The V and J ends lost 7 bases and 0 bases, in that order; junction bases with no gene match: 10. The CDR3 totals 18 residues.

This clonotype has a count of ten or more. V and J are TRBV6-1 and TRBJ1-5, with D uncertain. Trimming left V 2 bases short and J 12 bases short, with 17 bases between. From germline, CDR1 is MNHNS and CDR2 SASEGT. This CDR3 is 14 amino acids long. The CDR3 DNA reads TGTGCCAGCAGTGAAATAGGATTCAGAGAGAACCAGCATTTT. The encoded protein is CASSEIGFRENQHF.

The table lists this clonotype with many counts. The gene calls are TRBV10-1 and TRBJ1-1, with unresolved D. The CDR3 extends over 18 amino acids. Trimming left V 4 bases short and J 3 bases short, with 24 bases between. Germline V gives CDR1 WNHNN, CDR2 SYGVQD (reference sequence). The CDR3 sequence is CASSGGQDNKNEDTEAFF. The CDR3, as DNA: TGCGCCAGCAGTGGAGGGCAGGATAATAAAAACGAGGACACTGAAGCTTTCTTT.

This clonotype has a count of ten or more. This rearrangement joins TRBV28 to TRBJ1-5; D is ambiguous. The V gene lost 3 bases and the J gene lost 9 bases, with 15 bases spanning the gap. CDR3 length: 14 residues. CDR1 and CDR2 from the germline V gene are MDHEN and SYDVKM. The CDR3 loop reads CASSLPGSLGPQHF. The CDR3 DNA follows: TGTGCCAGCAGTTTGCCCGGGTCCCTCGGGCCCCAGCATTTT. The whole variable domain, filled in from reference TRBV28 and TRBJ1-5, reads DVKVTQSSRYLVKRTGEKVFLECVQDMDHENMFWYRQDPGLGLRLIYFSYDVKMKEKGDIPEGYSVSREKKERFSLILESASTNQTSMYLCASSLPGSLGPQHFGDGTRLSIL.

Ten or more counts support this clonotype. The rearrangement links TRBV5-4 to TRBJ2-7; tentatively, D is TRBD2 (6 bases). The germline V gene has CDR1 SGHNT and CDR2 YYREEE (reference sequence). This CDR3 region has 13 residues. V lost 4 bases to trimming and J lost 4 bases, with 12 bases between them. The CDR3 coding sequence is TGTGCCAGCAGCGCCGGGACTTATTACGAGCAGTACTTC. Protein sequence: CASSAGTYYEQYF.

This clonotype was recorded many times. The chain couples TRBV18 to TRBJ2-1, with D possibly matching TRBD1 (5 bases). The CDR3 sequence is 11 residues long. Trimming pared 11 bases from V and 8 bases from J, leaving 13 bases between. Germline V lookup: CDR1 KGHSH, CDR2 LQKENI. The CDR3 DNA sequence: TGTGCCGGTTCAGGGCCCCATGAGCAGTTCTTC. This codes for CAGSGPHEQFF. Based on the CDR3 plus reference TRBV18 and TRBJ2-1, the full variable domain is NAGVMQNPRHLVRRRGQEARLRCSPMKGHSHVYWYRQLPEEGLKFMVYLQKENIIDESGMPKERFSAEFPKEGPSILRIQQVVRGDSAAYFCAGSGPHEQFFGPGTRLTVL.

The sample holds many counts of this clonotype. The DNA of the CDR3 is TGTGCCAGCAGATCTACGGGAGGGCCGCAGGAGACCCAGTACTTC. Residues: CASRSTGGPQETQYF. The chain uses TRBV11-2 and TRBJ2-5; 8 nucleotides align to TRBD2. CDR3 length: 15 amino acids. Germline V CDR1 and CDR2: SGHAT, FQNNGV. V was clipped by 6 bases and J by 5 bases; unmatched bases: 11. Based on the CDR3 plus reference TRBV11-2 and TRBJ2-5, the full variable domain is EAGVAQSPRYKIIEKRQSVAFWCNPISGHATLYWYQQILGQGPKLLIQFQNNGVVDDSQLPKDRFSAERLKGVDSTLKIQPAKLEDSAVYLCASRSTGGPQETQYFGPGTRLLVL.

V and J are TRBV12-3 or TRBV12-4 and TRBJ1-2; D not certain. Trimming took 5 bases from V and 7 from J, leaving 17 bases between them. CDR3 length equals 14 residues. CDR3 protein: CASSPVPLIGGYTF. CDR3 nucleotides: TGTGCCAGCAGTCCGGTCCCGCTTATTGGTGGCTACACCTTC.

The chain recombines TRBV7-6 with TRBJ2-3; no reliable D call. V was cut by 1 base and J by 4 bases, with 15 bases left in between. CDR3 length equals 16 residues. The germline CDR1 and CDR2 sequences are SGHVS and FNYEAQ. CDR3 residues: CASSLVMGRTPDTQYF. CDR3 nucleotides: TGTGCCAGCAGCTTAGTTATGGGCCGGACCCCAGATACGCAGTATTTT.

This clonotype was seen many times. The CDR3 DNA is TGCGCCAGCAGCTTGGACGGGACTGGCAACGAGCAGTACTTC. As protein: CASSLDGTGNEQYF. The V call is TRBV5-1, the J call TRBJ2-7; D possibly corresponds to TRBD2 (6 bases). The CDR3 has 14 residues. The V end was cut by 0 bases, the J end by 5 bases, with 12 bases between. The germline gives CDR1 SGHRS, CDR2 YFSETQ.

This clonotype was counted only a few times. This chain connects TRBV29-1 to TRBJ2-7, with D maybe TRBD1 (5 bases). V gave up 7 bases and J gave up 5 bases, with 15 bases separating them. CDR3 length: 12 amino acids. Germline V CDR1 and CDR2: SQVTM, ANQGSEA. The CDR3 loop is CSARVGFDEQYF. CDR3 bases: TGCAGCGCCAGGGTAGGATTTGACGAGCAGTACTTC.

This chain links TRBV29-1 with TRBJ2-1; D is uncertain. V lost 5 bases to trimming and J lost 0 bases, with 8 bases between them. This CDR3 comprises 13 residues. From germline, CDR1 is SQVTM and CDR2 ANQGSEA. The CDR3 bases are TGCAGCGTTATGAAGAGCTCCTACAATGAGCAGTTCTTC. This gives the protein CSVMKSSYNEQFF.

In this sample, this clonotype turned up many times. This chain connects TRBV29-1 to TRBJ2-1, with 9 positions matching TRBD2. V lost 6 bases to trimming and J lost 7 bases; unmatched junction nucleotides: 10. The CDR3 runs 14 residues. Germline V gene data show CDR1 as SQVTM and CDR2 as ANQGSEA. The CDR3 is CSVVASGNINEQFF. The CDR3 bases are TGCAGCGTCGTGGCTAGCGGGAACATTAATGAGCAGTTCTTC.

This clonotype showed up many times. Written as DNA, the CDR3 is TGTGCCAGCAGCTCTCAACCGGGACTAGCGGAAGAGACCCAGTACTTC. Translation: CASSSQPGLAEETQYF. The chain employs TRBV11-2 and TRBJ2-5; 11 bases agree with TRBD2. V dropped 4 bases and J dropped 3; count of bases not matched to a gene: 7. This CDR3 has 16 residues. CDR1 is SGHAT and CDR2 is FQNNGV in the germline V gene.